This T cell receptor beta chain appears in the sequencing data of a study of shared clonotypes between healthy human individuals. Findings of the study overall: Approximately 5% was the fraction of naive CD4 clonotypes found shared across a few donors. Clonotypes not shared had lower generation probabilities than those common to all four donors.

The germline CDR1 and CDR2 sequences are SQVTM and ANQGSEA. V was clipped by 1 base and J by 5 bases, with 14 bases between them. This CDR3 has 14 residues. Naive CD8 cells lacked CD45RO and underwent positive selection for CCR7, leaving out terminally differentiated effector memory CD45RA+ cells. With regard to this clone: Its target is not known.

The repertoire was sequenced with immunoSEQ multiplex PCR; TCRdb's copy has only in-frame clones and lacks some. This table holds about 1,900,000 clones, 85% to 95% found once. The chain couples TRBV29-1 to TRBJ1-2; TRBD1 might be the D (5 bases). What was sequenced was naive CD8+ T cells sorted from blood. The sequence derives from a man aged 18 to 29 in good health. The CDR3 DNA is TGCAGCGTTGAAGGGTCAGGGCCCGGGTATGGCTACACCTTC. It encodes CSVEGSGPGYGYTF.